Sequencing of this T cell receptor (beta chain) was carried out in a study of synovial regulatory T cells in juvenile arthritis. General study findings and limits: Across patients, iaTreg TCR repertoires were mostly private, partly shared with synovial Teff and blood CPL.

The germline gives CDR1 MNHEY, CDR2 SVGAGI. The CDR3 has 12 residues. No nucleotide data were recorded. Method: immunoSEQ multiplex PCR; TCRdb's copy keeps in-frame clones and lacks some. In all, the sample yields about 10,000 clones. About this clone itself: Its antigen is not identified.

Donors were around eleven juvenile idiopathic arthritis patients with active disease, 3 polyarticular and 8 oligoarticular. Patients were aged median 11.6 years with disease lasting median roughly seven years. The specimen was Treg cells from blood. Described subset: remaining (HLA-DR-negative) circulating blood Treg cells. The receptor comes from a donor younger than 35 with juvenile idiopathic arthritis. The chain uses TRBV6-5 and TRBJ1-3. The CDR3: CAAWGTRNTIYF.